A selection of T cell receptor beta chains follows, all from one sample in a study of Graves' ophthalmopathy and Graves' hyperthyroidism. TCRdb independently ran MiXCR on the multiplex PCR reads; one entry per CDR3 protein. The sample holds over 150,000 distinct CDR3 sequences, roughly two fifths seen once. Specimen: peripheral blood. The receptors derive from a woman aged 40 to 49 with Graves' ophthalmopathy. CDR3s include the opening cysteine and the closing phenylalanine or tryptophan. Fields, in order: D gene, V gene, clone size, J gene, CDR3 protein. A D gene is named only where the DNA matches it firmly. A clone size is listed for some rows: how often the clone was seen (once, few, many), or a class if it is expanded.

TRBD1,TRBV12-3/TRBV12-4,many,TRBJ1-6,CASNGRGRGSPLHF
.,TRBV19,many,TRBJ2-7,CASSIRAGEVSYEQYF
TRBD1,TRBV28,many,TRBJ2-7,CASSLGYRDRGYEQYF
.,TRBV5-1,.,TRBJ1-1,CASSLGYRTVNTEAFF
TRBD1,TRBV2,many,TRBJ2-4,CASRDPDRDKNIQYF
.,TRBV27,many,TRBJ2-5,CASSLIGVGNQETQYF
.,TRBV27,few,TRBJ1-1,CASSHPGLEAFF
.,TRBV7-2,.,TRBJ2-7,CASSLVAGGSYEQYF
TRBD1,TRBV6-1,many,TRBJ1-6,CASNRQGVFSPLHF
.,TRBV6-1,many,TRBJ2-7,CASRENPGASYEQYF
.,TRBV12-3/TRBV12-4,.,TRBJ2-7,CASSWYPTNEQYF